This paragraph covers one T cell receptor (beta chain) sequence. This CDR3 has 13 residues. The data were taken from a study of OX40 agonist ivuxolimab in advanced cancers. TCRdb's copy holds only in-frame clones and misses some; the assay was immunoSEQ multiplex PCR. The repertoire includes roughly 60,000 clones, about 89% of them detected once, and 14% sits in the top ten. This TCR was recovered from an adult with an advanced solid tumor such as melanoma, head and neck, liver or kidney cancer. The rearrangement uses TRBV21-1 and TRBJ2-5; TRBD1 was called by the table and not checked on the DNA. TRBV21-1 is a documented pseudogene. The material sequenced was CD4+ or CD8+ T cells sorted from blood, taken in a trial of the OX40 agonist ivuxolimab. CDR3 DNA sequence: TGTGCCAGCAGCAGACAGGGGAGGGAGACCCAGTACTTC. This encodes CASSRQGRETQYF.